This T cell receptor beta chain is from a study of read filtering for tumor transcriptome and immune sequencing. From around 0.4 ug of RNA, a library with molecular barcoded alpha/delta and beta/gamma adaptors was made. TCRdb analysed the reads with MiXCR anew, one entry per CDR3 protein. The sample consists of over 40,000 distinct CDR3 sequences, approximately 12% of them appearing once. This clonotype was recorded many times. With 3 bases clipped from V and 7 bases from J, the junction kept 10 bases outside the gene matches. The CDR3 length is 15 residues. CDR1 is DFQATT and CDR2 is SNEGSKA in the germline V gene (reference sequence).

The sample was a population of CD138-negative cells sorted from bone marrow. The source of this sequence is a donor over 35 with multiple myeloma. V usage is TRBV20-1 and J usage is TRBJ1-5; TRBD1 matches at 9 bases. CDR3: CSASIAGQGLQPQHF. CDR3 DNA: TGCAGTGCTAGTATCGCGGGACAGGGACTCCAGCCCCAGCATTTT.